This T cell receptor beta chain is from a study of T cells in Graves' hyperthyroidism and ophthalmopathy (dated by TCRdb to about 2019). Some background on the complete study: Peripheral blood was sampled at the time of initial diagnosis, prior to any treatment. According to the paper, TCR Vbeta CDR3 sequencing was carried out on around 140 peripheral blood samples, which came from more than 40 ophthalmopathy, around 75 hyperthyroidism and approximately 17 progressor patients. To identify TCR V-J signatures that set the groups apart, the researchers used a discovery cohort of 100 or so patients, made up of 40 to 45 with Graves' ophthalmopathy and 55 to 65 with stable Graves' hyperthyroidism. For training and testing, the 100 patients in the discovery cohort were randomly divided in a 7:3 ratio. In about six Graves' hyperthyroidism patients, the study also compared T-cell repertoires from thyroid tissue with T-cell repertoires from blood. Prospective prediction of ophthalmopathy was tested in an independent validation cohort consisting of fewer than 20 hyperthyroidism patients and about 17 patients who later progressed to ophthalmopathy. After blood sampling, hyperthyroidism patients were treated with methimazole at a starting dose of 30 mg daily, and ophthalmopathy patients were treated with high-dose intravenous methylprednisolone. What the authors observed across the whole study: In cross-validation, a model built on a 13 V-J signature told ophthalmopathy apart from stable hyperthyroidism with about 90% sensitivity and roughly 81% specificity, and in testing the same model reached 80%/75%. Sample size was not statistically predetermined, and blinding of investigators to group allocation was not performed. Most expanded thyroid clonotypes (frequency above 0.001) were also detected in blood, a finding suggesting that blood repertoires may reflect thyroid immune responses. In validation, the model predicted progression to ophthalmopathy with over 60% sensitivity and around 72% specificity, a median of 6.5 months before onset.

This clonotype appeared a few times. Its antigen is unknown. No per-base quality is available; no much larger clone lies one base away. The TCR beta CDR3 regions were amplified from the RNA transcripts. The first round of RT-PCR for the TCR CDR3 was performed with the HTBI primer set and the Qiagen OneStep RT-PCR kit. A second multiplex PCR round built the libraries, followed by size selection and purification. The libraries were sequenced on an Illumina HiSeq2000 using paired-end 100 bp reads. From the authors' description of their analysis: Raw data were processed with SOAPnuke, discarding reads with adapters, uncalled bases, mean Phred below 15, or no exact constant-primer or identifier match. COPE v1.2.5 was used to merge high-quality paired reads, and clonotypes were defined as unique nucleotide sequences. Clonotypes were aligned to IMGT TRBV, TRBD and TRBJ reference segments using MiTCR v1.1. The analysis was restricted to V-J combinations with a frequency above 0.0001, which together covered around 99% of the repertoires. A TCS score was defined as the ratio of F50 (clonal expansion) to E x V (chaos), with BLOSUM62-based TCRdist applied between CDR3 peptides within each V-J. Welch's t-statistics and random forest reduced roughly 540 V-J features to roughly 13, which were used in a naive Bayes classifier (R e1071). TCRdb's own reprocessing of the public reads used fastp at Q25 and MiXCR and kept productive beta chains. Identical CDR3 proteins give one entry, which carries the most common genes and DNA. TCRdb's processing, not the authors', yielded these V and J calls. The table for this sample lists about 640,000 distinct CDR3 sequences; under 25% of them were counted only once. In total, the top ten clones hold around a third of the sample.

In the ophthalmopathy patients, disease was moderately to severely active, with a Clinical Activity Score of 3 or more, a NOSPECS grade of 4 or more, and a duration of less than 3 months. Patients with uncontrolled infections, other autoimmune diseases, pregnancy or lactation were excluded. Clinical symptoms, serum thyroxine and TRAb, thyroid ultrasound, and orbital computed tomography formed the basis for the diagnoses. PBMCs were separated from 8 to 10 ml of fresh peripheral blood using Ficoll-Paque density gradient centrifugation. Trizol reagent was used to extract total RNA, and RNA quality was then checked on an Agilent 2100 Bioanalyzer. This TCR came from a man aged 25 to 40 with Graves' ophthalmopathy. Input material: blood.

The DNA reads TGTGCCAGCAAAGGATCGGGGGGAGTTAGGGCCGGGGAGCTGTTTTTT. It is translated as CASKGSGGVRAGELFF. The chain is made from TRBV6-1 and TRBJ2-2; the junction holds 7 bases that match TRBD2. The germline V and J ends show losses of 7 bases and 6 bases respectively, and no gene match explains 14 bases of the junction. The CDR3 measures 16 amino acids from cysteine to phenylalanine. The CDR3 DNA has 48 bases and is translated from base 1. CDR1 and CDR2 (MNHNS, SASEGT) derive from the germline V gene.